This T cell receptor (beta chain) stems from a study of early T cells in non-severe SARS-CoV-2 infection. V was shortened by 7 bases and J by 3 bases, with 13 bases between the two germline ends. Germline V gene data show CDR1 as SQVTM and CDR2 as ANQGSEA. The CDR3 loop spans 12 amino acids. One entry per CDR3 protein, called by TCRdb with MiXCR from the 5' RACE reads. Here the sample spans 40,000 to 60,000 distinct CDR3 sequences, 6.2% being singletons. The origin of this receptor is an adult who was a healthcare worker with PCR-confirmed SARS-CoV-2 infection or an uninfected control (not recorded which). The gene calls are TRBV29-1 and TRBJ2-7; D might be TRBD1 or TRBD2, each matching 5 bases. The source was whole blood, collected at baseline. The CDR3 DNA reads TGCAGCGGCCTGGGACGGGGCTACGAGCAGTACTTC. Translation gives CSGLGRGYEQYF.